A selection of T cell receptor beta chains follows, all from one sample in a study of blood T cell repertoires in COVID-19. The assay was immunoSEQ multiplex PCR, and TCRdb's table has in-frame clones only and misses some. The table has fewer than 700,000 clones, around nine tenths seen once; the top ten hold roughly 8%. The sequencing sample was made of peripheral blood. These receptors came from a woman aged 45-65 years with COVID-19, enrolled during active disease. The CDR3 runs from the conserved cysteine through the conserved F or W. A D gene is named only where the DNA matches it firmly. Not every row has a clone size; where given, it reads once, few, many or a size class.

J gene: TRBJ2-2; clone size: -; D gene: TRBD1; V gene: TRBV10-3; CDR3 protein: CAIRGTDTGELFF; CDR3 DNA: TGTGCCATCAGGGGGACAGACACCGGGGAGCTGTTTTTT
J gene: TRBJ2-1; clone size: -; D gene: TRBD1; V gene: TRBV14; CDR3 protein: CASSQDSWDRGTYNEQFF; CDR3 DNA: TGTGCCAGCAGCCAAGATTCTTGGGACAGGGGTACCTACAATGAGCAGTTCTTC
J gene: TRBJ1-6; clone size: -; D gene: TRBD1; V gene: TRBV27; CDR3 protein: CASSPDRVSPLHF; CDR3 DNA: TGTGCCAGCAGTCCAGACAGGGTTTCACCCCTCCACTTT
J gene: TRBJ1-2; clone size: -; D gene: TRBD1; V gene: TRBV25-1; CDR3 protein: CASARGGLNYGYTF; CDR3 DNA: TGTGCCAGCGCCCGAGGGGGCCTGAACTATGGCTACACCTTC
J gene: TRBJ2-2; clone size: -; D gene: TRBD1; V gene: TRBV27; CDR3 protein: CASSFHGTGGRVNTGELFF; CDR3 DNA: TGTGCCAGCAGTTTCCATGGGACAGGGGGTCGGGTGAACACCGGGGAGCTGTTTTTT
J gene: TRBJ1-1; clone size: -; D gene: TRBD1; V gene: TRBV2; CDR3 protein: CASSDRGLAEAFF; CDR3 DNA: TGTGCCAGCAGTGACAGGGGGCTCGCTGAAGCTTTCTTT
J gene: TRBJ2-5; clone size: -; D gene: -; V gene: TRBV7-5; CDR3 protein: CASSLTCQDNYF; CDR3 DNA: TGTGCCAGCAGCTTAACGTGTCAGGACAACTACTTC
J gene: TRBJ2-5; clone size: -; D gene: -; V gene: TRBV9; CDR3 protein: CASSPRRGGQEETQYF; CDR3 DNA: TGTGCCAGCAGCCCCCGAAGGGGGGGGCAGGAAGAGACCCAGTACTTC
J gene: TRBJ1-2; clone size: -; D gene: TRBD1; V gene: TRBV5-1; CDR3 protein: CASSLWQDRVDGYTF; CDR3 DNA: TGCGCCAGCAGCTTGTGGCAGGACAGGGTTGATGGCTACACCTTC
J gene: TRBJ1-4; clone size: -; D gene: TRBD1; V gene: TRBV19; CDR3 protein: CASRSGETAGTGGENEKLFF; CDR3 DNA: TGTGCCAGCCGTAGCGGGGAAACGGCCGGGACAGGGGGGGAGAATGAAAAACTGTTTTTT
J gene: TRBJ1-1; clone size: -; D gene: -; V gene: TRBV9; CDR3 protein: CASSVADQRTEAFF; CDR3 DNA: TGTGCCAGCAGCGTAGCAGATCAGAGGACTGAAGCTTTCTTT
J gene: TRBJ1-5; clone size: -; D gene: -; V gene: TRBV9; CDR3 protein: CASSPGGGSDQPQHF; CDR3 DNA: TGTGCCAGCAGCCCTGGGGGGGGGTCGGATCAGCCCCAGCATTTT
J gene: TRBJ1-6; clone size: -; D gene: -; V gene: TRBV2; CDR3 protein: CASSYRVFGSPLHF; CDR3 DNA: TGTGCCAGCAGTTACAGGGTTTTTGGTTCACCCCTCCACTTT
J gene: TRBJ2-5; clone size: -; D gene: TRBD2; V gene: TRBV5-1; CDR3 protein: CASSLERLAGETQYF; CDR3 DNA: TGCGCCAGCAGCTTGGAGAGACTAGCGGGAGAGACCCAGTACTTC
J gene: TRBJ1-5; clone size: -; D gene: -; V gene: TRBV10-3; CDR3 protein: CAISEGAPQPQHF; CDR3 DNA: TGTGCCATCAGTGAAGGAGCCCCTCAGCCCCAGCATTTT
J gene: TRBJ1-6; clone size: -; D gene: -; V gene: TRBV4-1; CDR3 protein: CASSQEGGSFNSPLHF; CDR3 DNA: TGCGCCAGCAGCCAAGAAGGCGGCTCTTTTAATTCACCCCTCCACTTT
J gene: TRBJ1-2; clone size: -; D gene: TRBD1; V gene: TRBV3-1/TRBV3-2; CDR3 protein: CASTPGTGETYGYTF; CDR3 DNA: TGTGCCAGCACCCCAGGGACAGGCGAGACCTATGGCTACACCTTC
J gene: TRBJ2-1; clone size: -; D gene: -; V gene: TRBV27; CDR3 protein: CASKVAGPYNEQFF; CDR3 DNA: TGTGCCAGCAAGGTGGCAGGCCCATACAATGAGCAGTTCTTC
J gene: TRBJ1-1; clone size: few; D gene: -; V gene: TRBV19; CDR3 protein: CASSLTRNTEAFF; CDR3 DNA: TGTGCCAGTAGTCTTACAAGGAACACTGAAGCTTTCTTT
J gene: TRBJ1-2; clone size: -; D gene: -; V gene: TRBV24-1; CDR3 protein: CATGQAGNYGYTF; CDR3 DNA: TGTGCCACCGGGCAGGCGGGGAACTATGGCTACACCTTC
J gene: TRBJ1-5; clone size: -; D gene: -; V gene: TRBV28; CDR3 protein: CASTSEYQPQHF; CDR3 DNA: TGTGCCAGCACCTCGGAGTATCAGCCCCAGCATTTT
J gene: TRBJ2-2; clone size: -; D gene: -; V gene: TRBV5-1; CDR3 protein: CASSPAGGHPGELFF; CDR3 DNA: TGCGCCAGCAGCCCCGCAGGGGGGCACCCCGGGGAGCTGTTTTTT
J gene: TRBJ2-4; clone size: -; D gene: TRBD1; V gene: TRBV30; CDR3 protein: CAWDRDREKYF; CDR3 DNA: TGTGCCTGGGACAGGGACAGGGAAAAGTACTTC
J gene: TRBJ1-2; clone size: -; D gene: -; V gene: TRBV28; CDR3 protein: CASSGDGGETYGYTF; CDR3 DNA: TGTGCCAGCAGTGGTGATGGGGGCGAGACCTATGGCTACACCTTC